These 16 T cell receptor beta chains share one sample of origin, sequenced in a study of blood T cell repertoires in COVID-19. Clones were read by immunoSEQ multiplex PCR, and TCRdb kept only the in-frame ones, dropping some. The data hold approximately 200,000 clones, with around 94% observed a single time. Sequencing was performed on peripheral blood. The receptors come from a man aged 25 to 45 with COVID-19, enrolled during active disease.

The chain couples TRBV5-1 to TRBJ2-7, with 10 bases matching TRBD1. The CDR3 extends over 14 amino acids. From germline, CDR1 is SGHRS and CDR2 YFSETQ. V lost 2 bases and J lost 6; bases outside the gene matches: 5. CDR3 in amino acids: CASSLRQGAAEQYF. The CDR3 DNA sequence: TGCGCCAGCAGCTTAAGACAGGGGGCCGCCGAGCAGTACTTC.

CDR3 DNA sequence: TGTGCCAGCAGCTCCACAGGGTCCGGAAACACCATATATTTT. Protein: CASSSTGSGNTIYF. The chain recombines TRBV5-6 with TRBJ1-3; possibly TRBD1 for D (6 bases). V was trimmed by 3 bases and J by 4 bases, leaving 11 bases between them. CDR3 size: 14 residues. Germline V gene lookup returns CDR1 SGHDT and CDR2 YYEEEE. The full variable domain, its missing parts supplied by reference TRBV5-6 and TRBJ1-3, is DAGVTQSPTHLIKTRGQQVTLRCSPKSGHDTVSWYQQALGQGPQFIFQYYEEEERQRGNFPDRFSGHQFPNYSSELNVNALLLGDSALYLCASSSTGSGNTIYFGEGSWLTVV.

This chain links TRBV7-9 with TRBJ2-3, with a possible D match to TRBD1 (5 bases). CDR1 is SEHNR and CDR2 is FQNEAQ in the germline V gene (reference sequence). CDR3 size: 14 residues. V was cut by 5 bases and J by 1 base, with 10 bases left in between. The CDR3, as DNA: TGTGCCAGCAGCCGCCAACAGGGCACAGATACGCAGTATTTT. Protein: CASSRQQGTDTQYF. Using reference TRBV7-9 and TRBJ2-3 for the parts outside the CDR3, the full variable domain is DTGVSQNPRHKITKRGQNVTFRCDPISEHNRLYWYRQTLGQGPEFLTYFQNEAQLEKSRLLSDRFSAERPKGSFSTLEIQRTEQGDSAMYLCASSRQQGTDTQYFGPGTRLTVL.

The chain has TRBV11-2 and TRBJ1-6; TRBD1 matches 11 bases. The CDR3 spans 16 residues. Germline CDR1 and CDR2: SGHAT and FQNNGV. With V trimmed by 3 bases and J by 7 bases, 5 bases remained unmatched. The CDR3, as DNA: TGTGCCAGCAGCTTCGGGGACAGGGGGTACAATTCACCCCTCCACTTT. Protein: CASSFGDRGYNSPLHF.

This clone was recorded once. This chain joins TRBV6-5 and TRBJ2-1, with TRBD2 as a possible D gene (6 bases). The CDR3 extends over 14 amino acids. Germline V gene sequence: CDR1 MNHEY, CDR2 SVGAGI. V was shortened by 8 bases and J by 6 bases, with 17 bases between the two germline ends. CDR3 in DNA: TGTGCCAGCTACCGGGGGACGGATTTCAATGAGCAGTTCTTC. It yields the protein CASYRGTDFNEQFF.

The V call is TRBV3-1 (or the pseudogene TRBV3-2), the J call TRBJ2-5; perhaps TRBD1 as D (5 bases). The CDR3 is made up of 17 amino acids. CDR1 is LGHDT, CDR2 YNNKEL, per germline (reference sequence). Deletions cut 0 bases from V and 4 bases from J, with 18 bases between. CDR3 protein: CASSQDVGSWGRETQYF. The CDR3 bases are TGTGCCAGCAGCCAAGATGTCGGCAGTTGGGGCCGAGAGACCCAGTACTTC.

The chain has TRBV5-5 and TRBJ1-3; D unresolved. Trimming pared 0 bases from V and 9 bases from J, leaving 13 bases between. Per germline, CDR1 SGHKS and CDR2 YYEKEE (reference sequence). This CDR3 contains 14 residues. CDR3 amino acids: CASSLVSEGGTIYF. As DNA, the CDR3 is TGTGCCAGCAGCTTGGTGTCGGAGGGAGGCACCATATATTTT.

The chain has TRBV6-5 and TRBJ2-7; 7 bases map to TRBD1. This CDR3 contains 14 residues. J gave up 2 bases and V 6 bases, and 7 bases lay outside the gene matches. Germline V gene data show CDR1 as MNHEY and CDR2 as SVGAGI. The CDR3 loop reads CASSQTGNPYEQYF. DNA for the CDR3: TGTGCCAGCAGCCAGACAGGGAACCCCTACGAGCAGTACTTC.

This rearrangement joins TRBV28 to TRBJ1-2, with 9 bases matching TRBD1. Germline assignment: CDR1 MDHEN and CDR2 SYDVKM. V shed 7 bases and J 6 bases; nucleotides not matched to a gene: 9. The CDR3 totals 14 residues. The CDR3 DNA reads TGTGCCAGCACCTCTGGACAGGGGCAGGATGGCTACACCTTC. Translation gives CASTSGQGQDGYTF.

The genes are TRBV7-9 and TRBJ1-2; tentatively, D is TRBD1 (6 bases). This CDR3 has 12 amino acids. The V and J ends lost 6 bases and 5 bases respectively, with 10 bases between them. The germline CDR1 and CDR2 sequences are SEHNR and FQNEAQ (reference sequence). CDR3 loop: CASRKGDYGYTF. The DNA for the CDR3 is TGTGCCAGCAGGAAGGGGGATTATGGCTACACCTTC. The full variable domain, with the rest looked up from reference TRBV7-9 and TRBJ1-2, is DTGVSQNPRHKITKRGQNVTFRCDPISEHNRLYWYRQTLGQGPEFLTYFQNEAQLEKSRLLSDRFSAERPKGSFSTLEIQRTEQGDSAMYLCASRKGDYGYTFGSGTRLTVV.

The chain joins TRBV11-2 to TRBJ2-6, with TRBD2 identical over 7 bases. The CDR3 totals 16 residues. Germline V gene lookup returns CDR1 SGHAT and CDR2 FQNNGV. Trimming at V came to 6 bases and at J to 2 bases, leaving 7 bases not matched to a gene. The CDR3 reads CASSPSGGTGANVLTF. The CDR3 nucleotides read TGTGCCAGCAGTCCCTCCGGGGGGACTGGGGCCAACGTCCTGACTTTC.

This chain links TRBV7-2 with TRBJ1-2; 8 bases map to TRBD1. Germline CDR1 is SGHTA and CDR2 is FQGNSA. The junction had 5 bases not matched to a gene; V was cut back by 1 base and J by 7 bases. This CDR3 region has 14 residues. The CDR3 DNA reads as TGTGCCAGCAGCTTAGTAGGACAGGGACGTGGCTACACCTTC. It encodes CASSLVGQGRGYTF.

The chain recombines TRBV7-3 with TRBJ2-3; D uncertain. The CDR3 is made up of 12 amino acids. CDR1 is SGHTA and CDR2 is FQGTGA in the germline V gene. Trimming stripped 3 bases from V and 4 bases from J, with 5 bases between. The CDR3 loop reads CASSLSSDTQYF. The CDR3 DNA is TGTGCCAGCAGCTTGAGTTCAGATACGCAGTATTTT.

The chain uses TRBV29-1 and TRBJ1-4; no firm D call. The length of the CDR3 is 14 residues. In germline, CDR1 is SQVTM, CDR2 ANQGSEA. Trimming cost V 6 bases and J 7 bases, with 18 bases left between them. The CDR3 DNA sequence: TGCAGCGTCGTCGGACCCGGTAGCGGTGAAAAACTGTTTTTT. Amino acids: CSVVGPGSGEKLFF.

The V call is TRBV18, the J call TRBJ1-5, with TRBD1 identical over 9 bases. V was clipped by 6 bases and J by 0 bases; unmatched bases: 6. Germline V gene lookup returns CDR1 KGHSH and CDR2 LQKENI. This CDR3 region has 16 residues. The chain's CDR3 is CASSPDRGDSNQPQHF. The DNA for the CDR3 is TGTGCCAGCTCCCCGGACAGGGGTGATAGCAATCAGCCCCAGCATTTT.

The chain recombines TRBV13 with TRBJ1-2, with 9 bases lining up with TRBD1. This CDR3 is built from 14 residues. Losses at the gene ends were 5 bases for V and 5 bases for J; bases not matched to a gene: 6. Per germline, CDR1 PRHDT and CDR2 FYEKMQ (reference sequence). In DNA, the CDR3 is TGTGCCAGCAGCACCCGGGACAGGGCATATGGCTACACCTTC. It yields the protein CASSTRDRAYGYTF.